One sample yielded the 23 T cell receptor beta chains listed below, sequenced in a study of OX40 agonist ivuxolimab in advanced cancers. TCRdb keeps only in-frame clones here, not all; method: immunoSEQ multiplex PCR. The data contain 95,000 to 150,000 clones, 85% to 95% of them singletons. The sample here was CD4+ or CD8+ T cells sorted from blood, taken in a trial of the OX40 agonist ivuxolimab. The receptors were gathered from an adult with an advanced solid tumor such as melanoma, head and neck, liver or kidney cancer.

The genes are TRBV30 and TRBJ2-5, with 8 bases identical to TRBD1. This CDR3 spans 12 amino acids. Per the germline V gene, CDR1 is GTSNPN and CDR2 is SVGIG (reference sequence). The J segment lost 2 bases and the V segment lost 7 bases, leaving 3 bases of the junction unmatched. As DNA, the CDR3 is TGTGCCTCAGACAGGGGTCAAGAGACCCAGTACTTC. This gives the protein CASDRGQETQYF.

To note about this clone: The sample holds other DNA sequences that translate to the same CDR3. The CDR3 coding sequence is TGCGCCAGCAGCTCGGGGGAGACCCAGTACTTC. This translates into CASSSGETQYF. The V call is TRBV5-1, the J call TRBJ2-5, with D maybe TRBD2 (5 bases). The V gene lost 3 bases and the J gene lost 5 bases, with 5 bases spanning the gap. The CDR3 sequence is 11 residues long. CDR1 is SGHRS, CDR2 YFSETQ, per germline. Full variable domain (remainder filled in from reference TRBV5-1 and TRBJ2-5): KAGVTQTPRYLIKTRGQQVTLSCSPISGHRSVSWYQQTPGQGLQFLFEYFSETQRNKGNFPGRFSGRQFSNSRSEMNVSTLELGDSALYLCASSSGETQYFGPGTRLLVL.

This clone was seen a handful of times. The chain is built from TRBV5-1 and TRBJ2-7; 7 bases are shared with TRBD1. Germline loops: CDR1 SGHRS, CDR2 YFSETQ. This CDR3 is 14 amino acids long. Trimming cost V 4 bases and J 2 bases; bases outside gene matches: 6. CDR3 protein: CASSPRDRTYEQYF. The CDR3 DNA follows: TGCGCCAGCAGCCCCCGGGACAGAACCTACGAGCAGTACTTC.

The rearrangement uses TRBV7-2 and TRBJ2-2, with TRBD2 matching over 9 bases. The CDR3 is made up of 16 amino acids. Germline CDR1 and CDR2: SGHTA and FQGNSA. Here the CDR3 DNA reads TGTGCACAAAAGAAGGGGACTAGCACGAGCACCGGGGAGCTGTTTTTT. This translates into CAQKKGTSTSTGELFF.

The J gene is TRBJ1-1, the V gene TRBV15; tentatively, D is TRBD1 (5 bases). The V gene lost 3 bases and the J gene lost 1 base, with 12 bases spanning the gap. Germline V lookup: CDR1 LNHNV, CDR2 YYDKDF (reference sequence). The CDR3 consists of 15 residues. As DNA, the CDR3 is TGTGCCACCAGCAGCCACCGCGACAGGAACACTGAAGCTTTCTTT. Its translation is CATSSHRDRNTEAFF. The entire variable domain, with the rest obtained from reference TRBV15 and TRBJ1-1, is as follows: DAMVIQNPRYQVTQFGKPVTLSCSQTLNHNVMYWYQQKSSQAPKLLFHYYDKDFNNEADTPDNFQSRRPNTSFCFLDIRSPGLGDTAMYLCATSSHRDRNTEAFFGQGTRLTVV.

This chain connects TRBV7-9 to TRBJ2-3, with D possibly TRBD1 on 5 matching bases. V lost 4 bases to trimming and J lost 3 bases, with 20 bases between them. The CDR3 extends over 17 amino acids. Germline V CDR1 and CDR2: SEHNR, FQNEAQ (reference sequence). The CDR3 protein is CASSSGSQRLLTDTQYF. CDR3 bases: TGTGCCAGCAGCTCAGGGTCCCAAAGGTTGCTTACAGATACGCAGTATTTT.

For the CDR3, the DNA is TGTGCCAGCAGCTTAGAGATAGCGAGGAATGAGCAGTTCTTC. Translation gives CASSLEIARNEQFF. This chain connects TRBV11-2 to TRBJ2-1; D is possibly TRBD2 (5 bases). The CDR3 is 14 residues long. Deletions cut 0 bases from V and 7 bases from J, with 10 bases between. The V gene's germline CDR1 is SGHAT and CDR2 FQNNGV.

The V gene is TRBV6-6, the J gene TRBJ2-2; D remains ambiguous. The germline V gene has CDR1 MNHNY and CDR2 SVGAGI (reference sequence). This CDR3 region has 12 residues. The ends were cut back, 2 bases at V and 7 bases at J, with 5 bases in the middle. DNA of the CDR3: TGTGCCAGCAGTTACGACGGCGGGGAGCTGTTTTTT. Encoded protein: CASSYDGGELFF.

Concerning this clone itself: The identical CDR3 is also encoded by other nucleotide sequences in the sample. The chain recombines TRBV25-1 with TRBJ1-4; TRBD1 aligns across 9 bases. CDR3 size: 15 residues. Losses at the gene ends were 1 base for V and 8 bases for J; bases not matched to a gene: 5. Per germline, CDR1 MGHDK and CDR2 SYGVNS. The CDR3 sequence is CASSESDRGGEKLFF. The CDR3 nucleotides are TGTGCCAGCAGTGAATCGGACAGGGGAGGAGAAAAACTGTTTTTT. The whole variable domain, filled in from reference TRBV25-1 and TRBJ1-4, reads EADIYQTPRYLVIGTGKKITLECSQTMGHDKMYWYQQDPGMELHLIHYSYGVNSTEKGDLSSESTVSRIRTEHFPLTLESARPSHTSQYLCASSESDRGGEKLFFGSGTQLSVL.

The CDR3 is CASSSQSSTDTQYF. CDR3 nucleotides: TGCGCCAGCAGCTCCCAGAGCAGCACAGATACGCAGTATTTT. The chain joins TRBV5-1 to TRBJ2-3; no clear D. The germline V gene has CDR1 SGHRS and CDR2 YFSETQ. This CDR3 is built from 14 residues. Trimming stripped 3 bases from V and 0 bases from J, with 8 bases between.

CDR3 bases: TGTGCCAGCGGCAGGGGTTGGTTCGGCACAGATACGCAGTATTTT. Translation gives CASGRGWFGTDTQYF. The chain links TRBV5-6 to TRBJ2-3, with D tentatively TRBD1 (6 bases). The CDR3 sequence is 15 residues long. The V and J ends lost 7 bases and 1 base respectively, with 16 bases between them. Germline V gene data show CDR1 as SGHDT and CDR2 as YYEEEE.

This clone was observed once. The gene calls are TRBV4-1 and TRBJ2-7; TRBD2 aligns across 10 bases. Germline loops: CDR1 MGHRA, CDR2 YSYEKL. J lost 4 bases, V lost 2 bases, and 5 bases had no gene match. The CDR3 length is 15 residues. The CDR3 here is CASSQTAGGRYEQYF. The CDR3 DNA sequence: TGCGCCAGCAGCCAAACAGCGGGAGGGCGTTACGAGCAGTACTTC.

The V and J genes are TRBV18 and TRBJ1-6; no definite D call. The V end lost 0 bases, the J end lost 9 bases, and 9 bases lay between the germline ends. The CDR3 spans 14 residues. CDR1 is KGHSH, CDR2 LQKENI, per germline. This chain's CDR3 is CASSPPIIGSPLHF. CDR3 in DNA: TGTGCCAGCTCACCACCCATTATCGGTTCACCCCTCCACTTT. The complete variable domain, with remaining parts taken from reference TRBV18 and TRBJ1-6, reads NAGVMQNPRHLVRRRGQEARLRCSPMKGHSHVYWYRQLPEEGLKFMVYLQKENIIDESGMPKERFSAEFPKEGPSILRIQQVVRGDSAAYFCASSPPIIGSPLHFGNGTRLTVT.

This chain joins TRBV21-1 and TRBJ2-3; TRBD2, the table's D call, was not compared with the DNA. TRBV21-1 counts as a pseudogene. The CDR3 is 16 residues long. CDR3 loop: CASPERGRGGTDTQYF. Written as DNA, the CDR3 is TGTGCCAGTCCCGAGCGGGGACGGGGTGGCACAGATACGCAGTATTTT.

The chain joins TRBV28 to TRBJ2-2; the match to TRBD2 covers 8 bases. Losses at the gene ends were 5 bases for V and 4 bases for J; bases not matched to a gene: 6. Germline V gene lookup returns CDR1 MDHEN and CDR2 SYDVKM. This CDR3 is built from 15 residues. The CDR3 here is CASSPRGGPTGELFF. The CDR3 DNA is TGTGCCAGCAGTCCCCGGGGGGGGCCCACCGGGGAGCTGTTTTTT.

The gene calls are TRBV10-3 and TRBJ1-1; no firm D call. V was trimmed by 4 bases and J by 0 bases, leaving 6 bases between them. The CDR3 spans 13 residues. CDR1 is ENHRY, CDR2 SYGVKD, per germline. Here the CDR3 DNA reads TGTGCCATCAGTGCGCTCATGAACACTGAAGCTTTCTTT. Its protein product is CAISALMNTEAFF.

The rearrangement joins TRBV11-2 to TRBJ1-4; D gene ambiguous. The germline gives CDR1 SGHAT, CDR2 FQNNGV. The CDR3 runs 12 residues. Trimming removed 0 bases at V and 8 bases at J, with 4 bases between. The CDR3 DNA reads as TGTGCCAGCAGCTTAGAGAGGGAAAAACTGTTTTTT. Translating gives CASSLEREKLFF.

This rearrangement joins TRBV11-2 to TRBJ1-6; TRBD1 matches 7 bases. CDR3 size: 17 residues. V lost 4 bases and J lost 3; bases outside the gene matches: 9. Per germline, CDR1 SGHAT and CDR2 FQNNGV. CDR3 amino acids: CASSSDRVFGYNSPLHF. In DNA, the CDR3 is TGTGCCAGCAGCTCCGACAGGGTTTTTGGCTATAATTCACCCCTCCACTTT.

V usage is TRBV18 and J usage is TRBJ2-2; 9 bases are shared with TRBD2. This CDR3 has 16 residues. The ends lost 3 bases at V and 0 bases at J; junction bases unmatched: 2. In germline, CDR1 is KGHSH, CDR2 LQKENI. The CDR3 DNA reads TGTGCCAGCTCACCCAGACTAGCGGCGAACACCGGGGAGCTGTTTTTT. Translated: CASSPRLAANTGELFF.

This clone has just a few counts. The rearrangement links TRBV5-6 to TRBJ1-6; D gene uncertain. The V and J ends lost 9 bases and 5 bases respectively, with 15 bases between them. Germline values: CDR1 SGHDT, CDR2 YYEEEE. The CDR3 covers 14 residues. In DNA, the CDR3 is TGTGCCACCAGGACTTCAAGGGATAATTCACCCCTCCACTTT. This sequence encodes CATRTSRDNSPLHF.

V and J are TRBV6-5 and TRBJ2-1; the D gene is possibly TRBD1 (6 bases). Per germline, CDR1 MNHEY and CDR2 SVGAGI. The CDR3 is 14 residues long. Trimming shortened V by 7 bases and J by 5 bases, and 15 bases separated the two germline ends. CDR3 in amino acids: CASKSRTENNEQFF. The CDR3 DNA reads TGTGCCAGCAAAAGTCGGACAGAAAACAATGAGCAGTTCTTC.

This clone was seen once. This sequence joins TRBV5-1 and TRBJ1-1, with D possibly being TRBD1 (5 bases). CDR1 is SGHRS, CDR2 YFSETQ, per germline. The CDR3 totals 15 residues. Trimming stripped 2 bases from V and 0 bases from J, with 11 bases between. The CDR3 nucleotides are TGCGCCAGCAGCTTCTTATCGACAGTGAACACTGAAGCTTTCTTT. Translated, it gives CASSFLSTVNTEAFF.

The count of this clone is one. The CDR3 DNA reads TGTGCCAGCAGCTCCAATATCGCAACTAATGAAAAACTGTTTTTT. It codes for CASSSNIATNEKLFF. V is TRBV7-9 and J is TRBJ1-4; D remains ambiguous. The CDR3 consists of 15 residues. V was cut by 4 bases and J by 0 bases, with 9 bases left in between. Germline CDR1 and CDR2: SEHNR and FQNEAQ (reference sequence).